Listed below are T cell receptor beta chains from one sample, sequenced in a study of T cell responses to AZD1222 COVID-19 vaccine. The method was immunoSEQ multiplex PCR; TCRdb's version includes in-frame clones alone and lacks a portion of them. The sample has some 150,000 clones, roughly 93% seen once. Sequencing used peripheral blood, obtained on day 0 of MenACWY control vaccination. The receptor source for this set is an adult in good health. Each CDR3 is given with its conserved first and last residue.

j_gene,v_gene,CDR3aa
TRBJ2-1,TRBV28,CASSRLADINEQFF
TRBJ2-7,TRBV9,CASSVQGSSYEQYF
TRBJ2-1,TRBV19,CASSIDAENPNEQFF
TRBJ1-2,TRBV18,CASSPGQEVPGYTF
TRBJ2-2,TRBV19,CASSIGGTNTGELFF
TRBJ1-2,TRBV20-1,CSASSHRGLGYGYTF
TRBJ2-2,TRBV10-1,CATRAGQGNTGELFF
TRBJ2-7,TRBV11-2,CASSSRRDSYEQYF
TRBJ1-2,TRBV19,CASSGQEIRSLYGYTF
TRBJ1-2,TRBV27,CASSPSGNYGYTF
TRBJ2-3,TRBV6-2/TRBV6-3,CASSYSLTLSTDTQYF
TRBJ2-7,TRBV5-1,CASSLAGTSGGHEQYF
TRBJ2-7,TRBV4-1,CASSHQTSGPTYEQYF
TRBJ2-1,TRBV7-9,CASSSPAGGSYNEQFF
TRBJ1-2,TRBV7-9,CASRSEGPGYTF
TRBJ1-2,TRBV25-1,CASSDTVTNYGYTF
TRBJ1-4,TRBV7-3,CASSLGPVETNEKLFF
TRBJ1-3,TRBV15,CATSSGQGGRSGNTIYF
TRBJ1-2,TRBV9,CASSVGMEASTRSGYTF
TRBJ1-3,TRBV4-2,CASSQEGNPGNTIYF
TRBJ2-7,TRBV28,CASSTRQGAYEQYF
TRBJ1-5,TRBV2,CASSATLQDVSNQPQHF
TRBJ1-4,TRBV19,CASSPRETPTNEKLFF
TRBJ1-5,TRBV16,CASSHRAQGASYSNQPQHF
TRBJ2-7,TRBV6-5,CASRLADGYEQYF
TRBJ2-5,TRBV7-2,CASSLPRGGETQYF
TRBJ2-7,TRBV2,CASSATPYEQYF
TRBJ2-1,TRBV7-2,CASSQSGGSYNEQFF
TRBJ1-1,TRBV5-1,CASSFGENTEAFF
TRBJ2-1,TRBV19,CASTLTDRGMEQFF
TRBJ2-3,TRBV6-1,CASSEGRGADTQYF
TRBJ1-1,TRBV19,CASSALRTGDLEYTEAFF
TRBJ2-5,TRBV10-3,CAISGQSSETQYF
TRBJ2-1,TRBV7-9,CASSRLAGSYNEQFF
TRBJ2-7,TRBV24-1,CATSDWTGYEQYF
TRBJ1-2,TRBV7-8,CASSLAQGAYGYTF
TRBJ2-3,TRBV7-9,CASEGADTQYF
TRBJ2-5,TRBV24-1,CATSDPGTGLSETQYF
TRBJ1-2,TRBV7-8,CASSLAPRYRTGVGGYTF
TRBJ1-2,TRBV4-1,CASSQGVGVGGYTF
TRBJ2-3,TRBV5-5,CASSRITSGATDTQYF
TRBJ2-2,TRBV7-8,CASSLVWDRAIAGELFF
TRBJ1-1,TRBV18,CASSLDKNTEAFF
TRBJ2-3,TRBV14,CASSQNSGRVQYF
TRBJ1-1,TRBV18,CASSPRTDTEAFF
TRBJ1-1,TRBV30,CAWSVMGTEAFF
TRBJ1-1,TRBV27,CASSSGDPNTEAFF
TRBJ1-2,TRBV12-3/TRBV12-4,CASSIRGVGGYTF